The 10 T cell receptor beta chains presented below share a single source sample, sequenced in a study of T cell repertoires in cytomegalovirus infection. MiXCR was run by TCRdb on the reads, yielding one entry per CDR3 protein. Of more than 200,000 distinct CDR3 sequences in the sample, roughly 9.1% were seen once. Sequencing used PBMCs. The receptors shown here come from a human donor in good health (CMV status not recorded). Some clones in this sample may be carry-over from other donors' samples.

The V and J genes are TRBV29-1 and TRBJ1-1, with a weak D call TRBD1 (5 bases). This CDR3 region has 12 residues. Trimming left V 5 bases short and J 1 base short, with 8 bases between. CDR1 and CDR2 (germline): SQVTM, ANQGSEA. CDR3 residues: CSVYRSNTEAFF. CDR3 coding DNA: TGCAGCGTTTACAGGTCGAACACTGAAGCTTTCTTT.

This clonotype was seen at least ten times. The CDR3 DNA reads as TGTGCCAGCAGCGTAGGGGGCCAAACAGATCAGCCCCAGCATTTT. As protein: CASSVGGQTDQPQHF. The chain joins TRBV9 to TRBJ1-5; the D gene is possibly TRBD1 (5 bases). The CDR3 loop spans 15 amino acids. The V end was cut by 0 bases, the J end by 5 bases, with 12 bases between. Looked up from germline, CDR1 is SGDLS and CDR2 is YYNGEE. Full variable domain (outside the CDR3, taken from reference TRBV9 and TRBJ1-5): DSGVTQTPKHLITATGQRVTLRCSPRSGDLSVYWYQQSLDQGLQFLIQYYNGEERAKGNILERFSAQQFPDLHSELNLSSLELGDSALYFCASSVGGQTDQPQHFGDGTRLSIL.

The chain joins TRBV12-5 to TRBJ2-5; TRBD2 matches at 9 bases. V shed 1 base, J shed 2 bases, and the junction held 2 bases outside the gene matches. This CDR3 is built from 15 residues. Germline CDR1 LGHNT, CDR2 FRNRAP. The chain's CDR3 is CASGLASGEQETQYF. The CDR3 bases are TGTGCTAGTGGTTTGGCTAGCGGGGAGCAAGAGACCCAGTACTTC. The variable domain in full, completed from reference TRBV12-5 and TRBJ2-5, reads DARVTQTPRHKVTEMGQEVTMRCQPILGHNTVFWYRQTMMQGLELLAYFRNRAPLDDSGMPKDRFSAEMPDATLATLKIQPSEPRDSAVYFCASGLASGEQETQYFGPGTRLLVL.

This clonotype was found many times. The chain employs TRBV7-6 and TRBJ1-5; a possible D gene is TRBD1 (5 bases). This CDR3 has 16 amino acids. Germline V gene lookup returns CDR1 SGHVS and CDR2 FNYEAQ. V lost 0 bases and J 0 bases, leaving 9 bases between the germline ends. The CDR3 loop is CASSLAGDSSNQPQHF. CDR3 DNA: TGTGCCAGCAGCTTAGCGGGGGATAGTAGCAATCAGCCCCAGCATTTT.

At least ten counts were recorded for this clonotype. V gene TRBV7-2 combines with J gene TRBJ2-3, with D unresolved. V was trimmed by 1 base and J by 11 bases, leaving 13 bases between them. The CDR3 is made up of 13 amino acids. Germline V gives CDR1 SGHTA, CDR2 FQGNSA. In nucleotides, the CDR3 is TGTGCCAGCAGCTTAGAAGGCCAGTATAGGCAGTATTTT. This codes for CASSLEGQYRQYF.

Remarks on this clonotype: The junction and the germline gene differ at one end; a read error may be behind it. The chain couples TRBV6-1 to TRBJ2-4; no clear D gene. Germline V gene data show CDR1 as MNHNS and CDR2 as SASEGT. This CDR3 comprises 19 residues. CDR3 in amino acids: CASSYGLARYELPPTNPVF. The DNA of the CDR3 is TGTGCCAGCAGTTACGGGCTGGCTAGATATGAATTGCCGCCTACCAATCCAGTCTTC.

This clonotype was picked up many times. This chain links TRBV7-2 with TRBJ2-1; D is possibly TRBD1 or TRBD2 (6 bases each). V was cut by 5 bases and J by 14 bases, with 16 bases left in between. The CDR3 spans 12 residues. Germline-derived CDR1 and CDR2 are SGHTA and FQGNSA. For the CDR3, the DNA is TGTGCCAGCAGCCCGGGGGCTAGATTGGAGTTCTTC. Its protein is CASSPGARLEFF.

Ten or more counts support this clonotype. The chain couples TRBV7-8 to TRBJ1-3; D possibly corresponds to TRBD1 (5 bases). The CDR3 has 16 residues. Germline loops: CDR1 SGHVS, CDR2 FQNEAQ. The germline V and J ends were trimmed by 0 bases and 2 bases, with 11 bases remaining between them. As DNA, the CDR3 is TGTGCCAGCAGCTTAGCGCAGGGCGGAGCTGGAAACACCATATATTTT. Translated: CASSLAQGGAGNTIYF.

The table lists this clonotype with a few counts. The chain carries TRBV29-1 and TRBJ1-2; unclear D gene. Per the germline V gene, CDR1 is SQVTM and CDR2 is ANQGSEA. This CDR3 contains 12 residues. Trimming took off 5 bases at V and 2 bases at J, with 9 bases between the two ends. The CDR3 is CSVSTNNYGYTF. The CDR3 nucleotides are TGCAGCGTTTCGACAAACAACTATGGCTACACCTTC.

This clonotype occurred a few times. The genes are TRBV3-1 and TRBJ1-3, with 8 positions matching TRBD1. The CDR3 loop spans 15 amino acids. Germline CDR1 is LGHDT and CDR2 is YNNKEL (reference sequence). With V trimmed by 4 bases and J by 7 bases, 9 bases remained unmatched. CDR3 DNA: TGTGCCAGCAGCCCGTCGACAGGGGCCAGGAACACCATATATTTT. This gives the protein CASSPSTGARNTIYF.